The 27 T cell receptor beta chains in this list originate from one sample, sequenced in a study of tumor-infiltrating lymphocytes in primary liver carcinoma. Taking about 17-32 mg of unsorted bulk tissue, the authors co-extracted RNA and DNA. Total RNA (approximately 500 ng) served as template for TCR beta cDNA synthesis primed by a constant-region primer. Three-round nested multiplex PCR performed with slightly modified ARM-PCR produced the TCR beta libraries. Two initial PCR rounds of ten to eleven cycles each paired TRBV1-TRBV30 forward primers with a C-beta reverse primer. TCRdb fed the multiplex PCR reads into MiXCR, producing one record per CDR3 protein. The sample includes about 48,000 distinct CDR3 sequences, about 73% seen only once; the top ten take around 30%. The sequenced material came from liver tumor tissue from sampling region 3. Subset given: tumor region T3, left-lateral pole. These receptors all stem from a man aged 40-49 years with primary liver carcinoma and hepatitis B virus infection.

The V and J genes are TRBV12-3 or TRBV12-4 and TRBJ2-7; D is unclear. Trimming shortened V by 10 bases and J by 5 bases, and 18 bases separated the two germline ends. The CDR3 has 13 amino acids. Written as DNA, the CDR3 is TGTGCCATCGCCGGCGCGACCCATAACGAGCAGTACTTC. This sequence encodes CAIAGATHNEQYF.

In the case of this clonotype: An end of the junction does not agree with germline; a read error may underlie this. V and J are TRBV5-6 and TRBJ1-1; D might be TRBD1 (5 bases). This CDR3 comprises 15 residues. Germline CDR1 and CDR2: SGHDT and YYEEEE. This CDR3 is CASRRGPDTNTEAFF. The CDR3 nucleotides read TGTGCCAGCAGGAGGGGCCCAGACACGAACACTGAAGCCTTCTTT.

This clonotype was seen only once. The junction and the germline gene differ at one end; a read error may be behind it. The chain couples TRBV12-5 to TRBJ2-1; D is possibly TRBD1 or TRBD2 (5 bases each). CDR3 length: 12 residues. Germline V gene lookup returns CDR1 LGHNT and CDR2 FRNRAP. Here the CDR3 reads CTSGLPQGEHFF. For the CDR3, the DNA is TGTACTAGTGGTTTGCCCCAGGGTGAGCATTTCTTC.

Comment on this clonotype: One end of the junction fails to match germline, which may point to a read error. CDR3: CASSSELAGAVQLF. CDR3 bases: TGTGCCAGCAGCTCCGAACTAGCGGGAGCGGTGCAGCTCTTC. The rearrangement links TRBV7-8 to TRBJ2-1; TRBD2 matches 11 bases. Germline V gene sequence: CDR1 SGHVS, CDR2 FQNEAQ. This CDR3 is 14 amino acids long.

V usage is TRBV19 and J usage is TRBJ1-2; D gene ambiguous. Looked up from germline, CDR1 is LNHDA and CDR2 is SQIVND (reference sequence). Trimming removed 6 bases from V and 5 bases from J, with 13 bases in between. The CDR3 spans 13 residues. The CDR3 region has the DNA TGTGCCAGTAGCAAGAGGGTCCCTTATGGCTACACCTTC. Protein: CASSKRVPYGYTF.

Worth noting for this clonotype: At one end the junction does not follow the germline gene, possibly because of a read error. The chain recombines TRBV5-1 with TRBJ2-7; no firm D call. The CDR3 contains 14 residues. In germline, CDR1 is SGHRS, CDR2 YFSETQ. In nucleotides, the CDR3 is TGCGCCAGCAGGTTGGGCCCAGGTTCCTACGAGAAGTACTTC. Translating it yields CASRLGPGSYEKYF.

Note on this clonotype: Given the absence of the conserved phenylalanine or tryptophan at the CDR3 end, a read error is likely. The J gene is TRBJ2-5, the V gene TRBV5-6, with D possibly matching TRBD2 (6 bases). The CDR3 covers 14 residues. Germline V CDR1 and CDR2: SGHDT, YYEEEE. The CDR3 DNA reads TGTGCCACCAGCTTGTTCGGCGGGGAAGAGACCCAGTACATC. Protein sequence: CATSLFGGEETQYI.

Concerning this clonotype itself: One end of the junction does not line up with germline, which may come from a read error. This chain links TRBV11-2 with TRBJ2-3; D possibly corresponds to TRBD2 (6 bases). Germline values: CDR1 SGHAT, CDR2 FQNNGV. The CDR3 is 18 residues long. CDR3 sequence reads: CTSSLGPPSDLSTDTQYF. The CDR3 DNA reads TGTACCAGTAGCTTAGGACCCCCTAGCGACCTCAGCACAGATACGCAGTATTTT.

This clonotype is medium-sized (0.01 to 0.1%) within its sample. This rearrangement joins TRBV28 to TRBJ2-7, with D hard to call. This CDR3 has 14 amino acids. V was trimmed by 2 bases and J by 3 bases, leaving 11 bases between them. CDR1 and CDR2 (germline): MDHEN, SYDVKM. Here the CDR3 DNA reads TGTGCCAGCAGTTTAATTGCCTATTACTACGAGCAGTACTTC. It encodes CASSLIAYYYEQYF.

The table lists this clonotype with a few counts. A much bigger clone sits one base away, suggesting this may be a read error. The chain carries TRBV7-9 and TRBJ1-3; possible D gene TRBD1, 6 bases. The CDR3 extends over 16 amino acids. CDR1 and CDR2 (germline): SEHNR, FQNEAQ (reference sequence). CDR3 nucleotide sequence: TGTGTCAGCAGCTTACGGGACACTATCTCTGGAAACACCATATATTTT. Translating it yields CVSSLRDTISGNTIYF.

In the case of this clonotype: This could be a read error, since a much larger clone is one nucleotide away. The chain recombines TRBV30 with TRBJ2-1; TRBD2 might be the D (6 bases). This CDR3 has 13 amino acids. The V and J ends lost 7 bases and 6 bases respectively, with 16 bases between them. From germline, CDR1 is GTSNPN and CDR2 SVGIG (reference sequence). The CDR3 is CAYLRENGNEQFF. The CDR3 nucleotides are TGTGCCTACCTTCGGGAGAACGGCAATGAGCAGTTCTTC.

This clonotype was counted once. At one end the junction does not follow the germline gene, possibly because of a read error. The V and J genes are TRBV11-1 and TRBJ2-2; D may correspond to TRBD1 or TRBD2 (5 bases each). The CDR3 extends over 18 amino acids. Germline CDR1 SGHAT, CDR2 FQDESV (reference sequence). The CDR3 loop is CASSFLSIRDANIGELFF. For the CDR3, the DNA is TGTGCCAGCAGCTTTTTGTCGATAAGGGACGCGAACATCGGGGAGCTGTTTTTT.

A remark on this clonotype: A junction boundary mismatches the germline segment, possibly from a read error. The chain couples TRBV10-3 to TRBJ1-5, with TRBD1 matching over 9 bases. CDR1 is ENHRY, CDR2 SYGVKD, per germline. This CDR3 has 15 residues. The chain's CDR3 is CAISNPDRGNQPQHF. CDR3 nucleotide sequence: TGTGCCATCAGTAACCCGGACAGGGGCAATCAGCCCCAACATTTT.

This clonotype occurred a few times. This may stem from a read error, because a much larger clone lies one nucleotide away. The chain is built from TRBV6-4 and TRBJ2-3; 9 bases match TRBD2. CDR1 and CDR2 (germline): MRHNA, SNTAGT. There are 15 residues in the CDR3. V was clipped by 7 bases and J by 4 bases; unmatched bases: 9. CDR3: CASTYQAGGPDTQYF. DNA for the CDR3: TGTGCCAGCACTTATCAGGCGGGAGGGCCAGATACGCAGTATTTT.

This clonotype was counted only a few times. One base away lies a much larger clone, so this may be a sequencing read error. This CDR3 is CVSSLGDYSYEQYF. The CDR3 DNA sequence: TGTGTCAGCAGCTTAGGGGACTATTCCTACGAGCAGTACTTC. The chain joins TRBV7-9 to TRBJ2-7; 7 positions agree with TRBD2. The CDR3 runs to 14 residues. Germline V gene data show CDR1 as SEHNR and CDR2 as FQNEAQ (reference sequence).

Points on this clonotype: A read error may explain this, as a much larger clone is one base away. The CDR3 loop is CASRNRGLDTGEPFF. CDR3 coding DNA: TGTGCCAGCAGGAACAGGGGGCTAGACACCGGGGAGCCGTTTTTT. The V and J genes are TRBV12-3 or TRBV12-4 and TRBJ2-2; 9 positions match TRBD1. CDR3 length: 15 amino acids.

About this clonotype: Here the CDR3 omits its conserved ending phenylalanine or tryptophan, so a read error is the likely source. The V call is TRBV28, the J call TRBJ2-5, with 10 bases aligning to TRBD2. The CDR3 is 16 amino acids. CDR1 is MDHEN and CDR2 is SYDVKM in the germline V gene. The chain's CDR3 is CANSLASGRAGETQYS. The CDR3 DNA follows: TGTGCCAACAGTTTGGCAAGCGGGAGGGCCGGGGAGACCCAGTACTCC.

A remark on this clonotype: Germline and junction disagree at one end, which may indicate a read error. The chain uses TRBV4-1 and TRBJ2-7; possibly TRBD1 or TRBD2 for D (5 bases each). Germline V CDR1 and CDR2: MGHRA, YSYEKL. There are 15 residues in the CDR3. CDR3 in DNA: TGCGCCAACAGCCTCCCGGACAAGGAGGAGTACGAGCAGCACTTC. Amino acids: CANSLPDKEEYEQHF.

This clonotype was seen at least ten times. The chain is built from TRBV6-5 and TRBJ2-3, with 10 bases fitting TRBD2. Germline V lookup: CDR1 MNHEY, CDR2 SVGAGI. J lost 4 bases, V lost 5 bases, and 3 bases had no gene match. This CDR3 comprises 14 residues. CDR3 nucleotide sequence: TGTGCCAGCAGTCAACTAGCGGGATCAGATACGCAGTATTTT. The encoded protein is CASSQLAGSDTQYF.

Points on this clonotype: Compared with germline, one end of the junction differs, possibly owing to a read error. This sequence joins TRBV11-2 and TRBJ2-7; unclear D gene. This CDR3 is 13 amino acids long. The germline CDR1 and CDR2 sequences are SGHAT and FQNNGV. CDR3 nucleotide sequence: TGTGCCAGCTTAACCGACGGAGCCTACGAGCAGTGCTTC. Encoded protein: CASLTDGAYEQCF.

Comments on this clonotype: A read error may produce the germline difference seen at one junction end. The chain employs TRBV6-6 and TRBJ1-5; D not resolved. The CDR3 length is 16 residues. Germline lookup yields CDR1 MNHNY and CDR2 SVGAGI (reference sequence). The CDR3 DNA sequence: TGTGCTAGCAGTTACCGAGTAGAGTATAATAATCAGCCCCAGCATTTT. This sequence encodes CASSYRVEYNNQPQHF.

Comment on this clonotype: The germline gene is not matched at one end of the junction; a read error may be the cause. This chain uses TRBV28 with TRBJ2-1, with D hard to call. The CDR3 is made up of 16 amino acids. In germline, CDR1 is MDHEN, CDR2 SYDVKM. The CDR3 sequence: CASSPPQTGRLNERFF. For the CDR3, the DNA is TGTGCCAGCAGTCCCCCCCAGACGGGTCGGTTAAATGAGCGGTTCTTC.

This clonotype was recorded once. This is likely a read error, given that the CDR3 carries no conserved phenylalanine or tryptophan at its end. The chain links TRBV11-1 to TRBJ2-1; 9 positions agree with TRBD2. Trimming removed 4 bases from V and 5 bases from J; junction bases left unmatched: 9. The CDR3 covers 16 residues. CDR1 SGHAT and CDR2 FQDESV come from the germline V gene (reference sequence). Here the CDR3 reads CASSSQLAGADNEQFS. Here the CDR3 DNA reads TGTGCCAGCAGCTCCCAACTAGCGGGTGCAGACAATGAGCAGTTCTCT.

This clonotype was seen many times. CDR3 sequence (DNA): TGTGCCAGCACCTTAGACCTTGGGGGGACCTACGAGCAGTACTTC. This encodes CASTLDLGGTYEQYF. The chain combines TRBV12-3 or TRBV12-4 with TRBJ2-7; D is perhaps TRBD2 (6 bases). This CDR3 has 15 amino acids. Deletions cut 7 bases from V and 2 bases from J, with 18 bases between.

Comments on this clonotype: It is likely a read error, because the conserved phenylalanine at the end of the CDR3 is missing. The chain carries TRBV5-4 and TRBJ1-1; unclear D gene. CDR1 is SGHNT, CDR2 YYREEE, per germline (reference sequence). The CDR3 length is 13 residues. As DNA, the CDR3 is TGTGCCGGCAGCTCCCCAGACCGTAGTGAAGCTTTCTTA. It is translated as CAGSSPDRSEAFL.

V and J are TRBV4-1 and TRBJ1-1, with D possibly TRBD1 on 6 matching bases. Germline values: CDR1 MGHRA, CDR2 YSYEKL. V gave up 2 bases and J gave up 4 bases, with 14 bases separating them. The CDR3 has 15 residues. In nucleotides, the CDR3 is TGCGCCAGCAGCCAACTAAGGGGGGGTGGCACTGAAGCTTTCTTT. It is translated as CASSQLRGGGTEAFF.

With respect to this clonotype: No DNA is shown, since the ends of the CDR3 on it are uncertain; the CDR3 is the one TCRdb lists. The CDR3: CACSFGTGATTNEKLIF. V gene TRBV6-6 combines with J gene TRBJ1-4; the table's D gene call, TRBD1, was not cross checked with the DNA. The CDR3 comprises 17 residues, both ends counted. CDR1 and CDR2 (germline): MNHNY, SVGAGI (reference sequence).